The 2 T cell receptor beta chains below all came from one sample that was sequenced in a study of Ad26.COV2.S vaccination and SARS-CoV-2 variants. The sample's treatment: 15 to 20 received Ad26.COV2.S at low or high dose, single or two shots; about five received placebo; per-sample allocation not given. The samples date from day 63 after the first vaccine or placebo injection. Generated by immunoSEQ multiplex PCR, the TCRdb table keeps only in-frame clones and is missing some. The table has around 300,000 clones, about 90% seen once; the top ten hold over 5%. Sequencing used peripheral blood, obtained in a trial of Ad26.COV2.S vaccine versus placebo. The receptors derive from a person aged 18 to 59 who received the Ad26.COV2.S COVID-19 vaccine or a placebo.

The gene calls are TRBV19 and TRBJ2-1; D is uncertain. CDR3 length: 17 amino acids. CDR1 and CDR2 (germline): LNHDA, SQIVND (reference sequence). Trimming took off 3 bases at V and 0 bases at J, with 15 bases between the two ends. The CDR3 region is CASSIVGGFSSYNEQFF. CDR3 nucleotides: TGTGCCAGTAGTATCGTAGGCGGTTTTAGCTCCTACAATGAGCAGTTCTTC.

V and J are TRBV6-6 and TRBJ2-7; a possible D gene is TRBD1 (5 bases). Germline V gene lookup returns CDR1 MNHNY and CDR2 SVGAGI (reference sequence). The CDR3 totals 14 residues. With 0 bases removed from V and 2 bases from J, the gap between germline ends came to 8 bases. The CDR3 protein is CASSYSGQTYEQYF. CDR3 nucleotides: TGTGCCAGCAGTTACTCCGGACAAACCTACGAGCAGTACTTC.